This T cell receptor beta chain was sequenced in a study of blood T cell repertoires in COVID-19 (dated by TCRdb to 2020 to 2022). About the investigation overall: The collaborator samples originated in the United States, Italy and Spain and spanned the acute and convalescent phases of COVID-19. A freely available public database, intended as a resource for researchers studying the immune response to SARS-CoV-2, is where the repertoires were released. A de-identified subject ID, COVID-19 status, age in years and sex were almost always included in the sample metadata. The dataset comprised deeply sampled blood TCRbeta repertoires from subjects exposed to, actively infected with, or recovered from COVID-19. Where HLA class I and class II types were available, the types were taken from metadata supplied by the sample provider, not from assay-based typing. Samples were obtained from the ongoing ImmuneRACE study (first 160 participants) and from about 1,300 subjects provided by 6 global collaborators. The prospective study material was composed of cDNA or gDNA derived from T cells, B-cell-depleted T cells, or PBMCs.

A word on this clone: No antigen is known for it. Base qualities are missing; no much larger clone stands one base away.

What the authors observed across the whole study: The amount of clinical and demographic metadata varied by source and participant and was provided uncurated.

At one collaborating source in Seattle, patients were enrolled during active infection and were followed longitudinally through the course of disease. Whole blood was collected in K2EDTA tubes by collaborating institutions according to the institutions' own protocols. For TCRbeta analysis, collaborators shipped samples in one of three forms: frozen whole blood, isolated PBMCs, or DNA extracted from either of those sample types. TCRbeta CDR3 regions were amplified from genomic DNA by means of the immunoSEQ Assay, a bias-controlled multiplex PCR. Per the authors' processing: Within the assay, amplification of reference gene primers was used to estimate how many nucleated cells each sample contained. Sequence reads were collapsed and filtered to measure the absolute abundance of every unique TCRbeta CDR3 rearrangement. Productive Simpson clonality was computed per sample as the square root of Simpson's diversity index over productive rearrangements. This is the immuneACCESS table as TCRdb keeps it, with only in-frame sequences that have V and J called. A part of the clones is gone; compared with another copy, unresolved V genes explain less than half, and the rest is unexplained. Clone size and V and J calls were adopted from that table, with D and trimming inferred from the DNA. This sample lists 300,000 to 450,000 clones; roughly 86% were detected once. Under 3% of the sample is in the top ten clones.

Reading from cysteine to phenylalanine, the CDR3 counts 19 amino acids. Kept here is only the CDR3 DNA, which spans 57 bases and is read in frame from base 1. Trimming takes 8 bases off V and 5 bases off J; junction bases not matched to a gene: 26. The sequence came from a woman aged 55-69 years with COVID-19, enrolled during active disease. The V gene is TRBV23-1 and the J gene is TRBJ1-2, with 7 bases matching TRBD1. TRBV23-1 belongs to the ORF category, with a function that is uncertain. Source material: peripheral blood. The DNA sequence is TGCGCCAGCGGCCTAAACCTTTTTACAACAGGGGTGACAAGTTATGGCTACACCTTC. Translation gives CASGLNLFTTGVTSYGYTF.